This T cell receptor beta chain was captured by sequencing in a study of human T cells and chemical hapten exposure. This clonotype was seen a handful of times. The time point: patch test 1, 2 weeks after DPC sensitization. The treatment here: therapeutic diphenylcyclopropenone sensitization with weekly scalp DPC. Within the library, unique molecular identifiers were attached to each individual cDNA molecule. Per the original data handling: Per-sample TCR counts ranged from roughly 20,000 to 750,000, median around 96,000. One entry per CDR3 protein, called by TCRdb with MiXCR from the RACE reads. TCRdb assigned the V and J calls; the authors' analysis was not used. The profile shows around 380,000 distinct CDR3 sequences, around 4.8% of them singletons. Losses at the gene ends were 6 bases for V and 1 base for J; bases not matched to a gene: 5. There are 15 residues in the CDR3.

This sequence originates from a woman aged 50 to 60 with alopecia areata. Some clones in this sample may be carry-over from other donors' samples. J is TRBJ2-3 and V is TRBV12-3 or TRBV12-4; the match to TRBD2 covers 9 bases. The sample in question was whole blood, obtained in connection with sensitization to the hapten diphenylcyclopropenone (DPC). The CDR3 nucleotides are TGTGCCAGCAGAATAGTAGCGGGGGGCACAGATACGCAGTATTTT. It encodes CASRIVAGGTDTQYF.